The rows below give T cell receptor beta chains drawn from one sample of a study of blood T cells in healthy people across ages. TCRdb analysed the 5' RACE reads with MiXCR anew, one entry per CDR3 protein. The sample includes 800,000 to 900,000 distinct CDR3 sequences, under 80% of them seen just once. Sequenced material: blood. The receptors shown here come from a young man in good health. The CDR3 runs from the conserved cysteine through the conserved F or W. Fields, in order: J gene, D gene, clone size, CDR3 length, V gene, CDR3 DNA, CDR3 protein. The D gene is left open where the match is weak. Clone size is not always given. Where it is, it says once, few, many or a class for expanded clones.

J gene: TRBJ2-1
D gene: TRBD1
clone size: -
CDR3 length: 18
V gene: TRBV20-1
CDR3 DNA: TGCAGTGCTAGAGATCCCGCAACAGGGGGCTTCAACTACAATGAGCGGTTCTTC
CDR3 protein: CSARDPATGGFNYNERFF

J gene: TRBJ2-3
D gene: -
clone size: few
CDR3 length: 11
V gene: TRBV7-2
CDR3 DNA: TGTGCCAGCAGCATTCAAGATACGCAGTATTTT
CDR3 protein: CASSIQDTQYF

J gene: TRBJ2-3
D gene: -
clone size: -
CDR3 length: 14
V gene: TRBV9
CDR3 DNA: TGTGCCAGCAGCGTAGCCACCCTGGCAGATACGCAGTATTTT
CDR3 protein: CASSVATLADTQYF

J gene: TRBJ2-7
D gene: -
clone size: few
CDR3 length: 13
V gene: TRBV7-9
CDR3 DNA: TGTGCCAGCAGCGACACAGGTATCTACGAGCAGTACTTC
CDR3 protein: CASSDTGIYEQYF

J gene: TRBJ2-1
D gene: TRBD2
clone size: once
CDR3 length: 15
V gene: TRBV25-1
CDR3 DNA: TGTGCCAGCAGTGAACCGGGACTAGTTAGCAATGAGCAGTTCTTC
CDR3 protein: CASSEPGLVSNEQFF

J gene: TRBJ2-6
D gene: -
clone size: many
CDR3 length: 15
V gene: TRBV9
CDR3 DNA: TGTGCCAGCAGCGTAGACCCCACCCGAGCCAACGTCCTGACTTTC
CDR3 protein: CASSVDPTRANVLTF

J gene: TRBJ2-2
D gene: -
clone size: once
CDR3 length: 14
V gene: TRBV11-2
CDR3 DNA: TGTGCCAGCAGACTTCAGACTGGCACCGGGGAGCTGTTTTTT
CDR3 protein: CASRLQTGTGELFF

J gene: TRBJ1-2
D gene: TRBD1
clone size: -
CDR3 length: 14
V gene: TRBV6-5
CDR3 DNA: TGTGCCAGCAGTGGGGATGACAGGGGAGACGGCTACACCTTC
CDR3 protein: CASSGDDRGDGYTF

J gene: TRBJ1-1
D gene: -
clone size: -
CDR3 length: 16
V gene: TRBV4-1
CDR3 DNA: TGCGCCAGCAGCCAAGAGGAGAGGGGCGGTGGCACTGAAGCTTTCTTT
CDR3 protein: CASSQEERGGGTEAFF

J gene: TRBJ1-4
D gene: -
clone size: few
CDR3 length: 15
V gene: TRBV7-9
CDR3 DNA: TGTGCCAGCAGCCAGGTGGGGGGCGCGAGGGAAAAACTGTTTTTT
CDR3 protein: CASSQVGGAREKLFF

J gene: TRBJ2-1
D gene: -
clone size: -
CDR3 length: 14
V gene: TRBV2
CDR3 DNA: TGTGCCAGCCTGAGGGGGAGCTCCTACAATGAGCAGTTCTTC
CDR3 protein: CASLRGSSYNEQFF

J gene: TRBJ2-7
D gene: -
clone size: -
CDR3 length: 14
V gene: TRBV10-3
CDR3 DNA: TGTGCCATCAGTGCTCAGACAGCATCGTACGAGCAGTACTTC
CDR3 protein: CAISAQTASYEQYF

J gene: TRBJ1-6
D gene: TRBD1
clone size: few
CDR3 length: 16
V gene: TRBV9
CDR3 DNA: TGTGCCAGCAGCGTCGAACTCGACAGGGGTAATTCACCCCTCCACTTT
CDR3 protein: CASSVELDRGNSPLHF

J gene: TRBJ2-7
D gene: -
clone size: many
CDR3 length: 15
V gene: TRBV7-2
CDR3 DNA: TGTGCCAGCAGCCACGGAGCTCGCAGGGAGTACGAGCAGTACTTC
CDR3 protein: CASSHGARREYEQYF

J gene: TRBJ2-4
D gene: TRBD1
clone size: many
CDR3 length: 17
V gene: TRBV4-3
CDR3 DNA: TGCGCCAGCAGCCAAGATGTGCAGGGGGCAGGCAAAAACATTCAGTACTTC
CDR3 protein: CASSQDVQGAGKNIQYF